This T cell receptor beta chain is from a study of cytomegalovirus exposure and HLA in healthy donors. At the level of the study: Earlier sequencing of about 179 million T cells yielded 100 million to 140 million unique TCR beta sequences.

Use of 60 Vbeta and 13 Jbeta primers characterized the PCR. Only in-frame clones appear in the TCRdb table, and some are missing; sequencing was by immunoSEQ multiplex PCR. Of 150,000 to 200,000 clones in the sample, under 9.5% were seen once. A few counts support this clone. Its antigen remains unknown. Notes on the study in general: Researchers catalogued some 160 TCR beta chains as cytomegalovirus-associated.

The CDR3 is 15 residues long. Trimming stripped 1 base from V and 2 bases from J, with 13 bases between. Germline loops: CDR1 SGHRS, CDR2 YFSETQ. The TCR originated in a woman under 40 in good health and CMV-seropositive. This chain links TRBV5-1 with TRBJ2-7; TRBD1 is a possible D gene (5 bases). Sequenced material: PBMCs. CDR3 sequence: CASSLSAQVPYEQYF. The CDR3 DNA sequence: TGCGCCAGCAGCTTGTCAGCACAGGTACCCTACGAGCAGTACTTC.